This is a list of T cell receptor beta chains from one sample in a study of cytomegalovirus exposure and HLA in healthy donors. Sequencing used immunoSEQ multiplex PCR; TCRdb keeps in-frame clones, though not all of them. This sample's table reports tens of thousands of clones. Sequencing was carried out using PBMCs. These receptors all come from a man aged 18-30 years in good health and CMV-seropositive. The CDR3 runs from the conserved cysteine through the conserved F or W. Fields, in order: CDR3 length, D gene, J gene, V gene, clone size, CDR3 protein, CDR3 DNA. A D gene is named only where the DNA matches it firmly. Clone size, where shown, is once, few, many, or a class for clones that have expanded.

cdr3_length: 15; d_call: TRBD1; j_call: TRBJ2-5; v_call: TRBV11-3; clone_size: -; cdr3_aa: CASSIGTGVGETQYF; cdr3_nt: TGTGCCAGCAGCATCGGGACAGGGGTAGGAGAGACCCAGTACTTC
cdr3_length: 12; d_call: -; j_call: TRBJ1-6; v_call: TRBV7-2; clone_size: -; cdr3_aa: CASSLNASPLHF; cdr3_nt: TGTGCCAGCAGCTTAAATGCGTCACCCCTCCACTTT
cdr3_length: 18; d_call: TRBD2; j_call: TRBJ2-3; v_call: TRBV9; clone_size: -; cdr3_aa: CASSVATGLAGPVDTQYF; cdr3_nt: TGTGCCAGCAGCGTAGCTACGGGGCTAGCGGGGCCCGTAGATACGCAGTATTTT
cdr3_length: 15; d_call: -; j_call: TRBJ1-5; v_call: TRBV5-1; clone_size: -; cdr3_aa: CASSLDPQSNQPQHF; cdr3_nt: TGCGCCAGCAGCTTGGATCCCCAGAGCAATCAGCCCCAGCATTTT
cdr3_length: 14; d_call: -; j_call: TRBJ1-3; v_call: TRBV6-1; clone_size: -; cdr3_aa: CASSEKPSGNTIYF; cdr3_nt: TGTGCCAGCAGTGAGAAGCCATCTGGAAACACCATATATTTT
cdr3_length: 15; d_call: -; j_call: TRBJ2-4; v_call: TRBV10-1; clone_size: -; cdr3_aa: CASSEWALAKNIQYF; cdr3_nt: TGCGCCAGCAGTGAATGGGCGCTGGCCAAAAACATTCAGTACTTC
cdr3_length: 16; d_call: TRBD1; j_call: TRBJ1-5; v_call: TRBV28; clone_size: -; cdr3_aa: CASGLEGAQTYQPQHF; cdr3_nt: TGTGCCAGCGGTTTGGAGGGGGCGCAAACATATCAGCCCCAGCATTTT
cdr3_length: 15; d_call: -; j_call: TRBJ1-1; v_call: TRBV19; clone_size: -; cdr3_aa: CASSIQGTGRYSAFF; cdr3_nt: TGTGCCAGTAGTATCCAGGGAACCGGGCGGTACTCAGCTTTCTTT
cdr3_length: 18; d_call: TRBD2; j_call: TRBJ2-7; v_call: TRBV7-2; clone_size: -; cdr3_aa: CASSSGGLAGSSSYEQYF; cdr3_nt: TGTGCCAGCAGCTCAGGGGGACTAGCGGGGTCGAGCTCCTACGAGCAGTACTTC
cdr3_length: 13; d_call: -; j_call: TRBJ1-2; v_call: TRBV7-3; clone_size: -; cdr3_aa: CASSFGNLYGYTF; cdr3_nt: TGTGCCAGCAGCTTCGGGAACCTCTATGGCTACACCTTC
cdr3_length: 17; d_call: -; j_call: TRBJ1-5; v_call: TRBV28; clone_size: -; cdr3_aa: CASSLLTQTDSNQPQHF; cdr3_nt: TGTGCCAGCAGTTTACTCACCCAGACTGATAGCAATCAGCCCCAGCATTTT
cdr3_length: 15; d_call: -; j_call: TRBJ2-7; v_call: TRBV9; clone_size: -; cdr3_aa: CASSVGAEKAYEQYF; cdr3_nt: TGTGCCAGCAGCGTGGGGGCAGAAAAGGCCTACGAGCAGTACTTC
cdr3_length: 16; d_call: TRBD1; j_call: TRBJ1-1; v_call: TRBV4-1; clone_size: -; cdr3_aa: CASSQPRQGRLSEAFF; cdr3_nt: TGTGCCAGCAGCCAACCGCGACAGGGGAGGTTGTCTGAAGCTTTCTTT
cdr3_length: 16; d_call: TRBD1; j_call: TRBJ2-6; v_call: TRBV7-9; clone_size: -; cdr3_aa: CASSLEGGYGANVLTF; cdr3_nt: TGTGCCAGCAGCTTAGAAGGGGGCTATGGGGCCAACGTCCTGACTTTC
cdr3_length: 15; d_call: -; j_call: TRBJ2-5; v_call: TRBV10-3; clone_size: -; cdr3_aa: CAISESDRYQETQYF; cdr3_nt: TGTGCCATCAGTGAGTCCGATCGGTACCAAGAGACCCAGTACTTC
cdr3_length: 15; d_call: TRBD2; j_call: TRBJ2-7; v_call: TRBV5-6; clone_size: -; cdr3_aa: CASSLGGGGGYEQYF; cdr3_nt: TGTGCCAGCAGCCTGGGAGGCGGGGGGGGCTACGAGCAGTACTTC
cdr3_length: 14; d_call: -; j_call: TRBJ1-1; v_call: TRBV21-1; clone_size: -; cdr3_aa: CASRRRGGNTEAFF; cdr3_nt: TGTGCCAGCAGAAGGCGAGGGGGAAACACTGAAGCTTTCTTT
cdr3_length: 15; d_call: -; j_call: TRBJ1-6; v_call: TRBV2; clone_size: -; cdr3_aa: CASSLSGRLDSPLHF; cdr3_nt: TGTGCCAGCAGTCTCTCCGGCAGACTGGATTCACCCCTCCACTTT
cdr3_length: 15; d_call: -; j_call: TRBJ1-3; v_call: TRBV19; clone_size: -; cdr3_aa: CASSMASQLRNTIYF; cdr3_nt: TGTGCCAGTAGTATGGCCTCGCAGCTGAGGAACACCATATATTTT
cdr3_length: 14; d_call: -; j_call: TRBJ2-5; v_call: TRBV5-1; clone_size: -; cdr3_aa: CASENPGGSETQYF; cdr3_nt: TGCGCCAGCGAAAACCCAGGGGGGTCGGAGACCCAGTACTTC
cdr3_length: 13; d_call: TRBD1; j_call: TRBJ1-4; v_call: TRBV5-1; clone_size: -; cdr3_aa: CASRRQGNEKLFF; cdr3_nt: TGCGCCAGCCGCAGACAGGGGAATGAAAAACTGTTTTTT
cdr3_length: 13; d_call: -; j_call: TRBJ1-3; v_call: TRBV19; clone_size: -; cdr3_aa: CASSMTAGNTIYF; cdr3_nt: TGTGCCAGTAGTATGACAGCGGGAAACACCATATATTTT
cdr3_length: 15; d_call: TRBD1; j_call: TRBJ1-1; v_call: TRBV29-1; clone_size: -; cdr3_aa: CSVSPGQGMNTEAFF; cdr3_nt: TGCAGCGTATCGCCGGGACAGGGGATGAACACTGAAGCTTTCTTT
cdr3_length: 14; d_call: -; j_call: TRBJ1-1; v_call: TRBV7-9; clone_size: -; cdr3_aa: CASSSQQGGEGAFF; cdr3_nt: TGTGCCAGCAGCTCCCAACAGGGCGGGGAGGGGGCTTTCTTT
cdr3_length: 15; d_call: TRBD1; j_call: TRBJ1-1; v_call: TRBV13; clone_size: -; cdr3_aa: CASGVGPTGVAEAFF; cdr3_nt: TGCGCCAGCGGCGTAGGACCAACAGGGGTCGCTGAAGCTTTCTTT
cdr3_length: 18; d_call: -; j_call: TRBJ1-5; v_call: TRBV7-3; clone_size: -; cdr3_aa: CASSLISREGQGLQPQHF; cdr3_nt: TGTGCCAGCAGCTTAATCTCCCGTGAAGGTCAGGGGTTACAGCCCCAGCATTTT
cdr3_length: 15; d_call: -; j_call: TRBJ2-3; v_call: TRBV28; clone_size: -; cdr3_aa: CASSLLGPLTDTQYF; cdr3_nt: TGTGCCAGCAGTTTACTCGGTCCCCTCACAGATACGCAGTATTTT
cdr3_length: 13; d_call: TRBD1; j_call: TRBJ1-5; v_call: TRBV30; clone_size: -; cdr3_aa: CAWSDRGNQPQHF; cdr3_nt: TGTGCCTGGAGCGACAGGGGAAATCAGCCCCAGCATTTT
cdr3_length: 12; d_call: -; j_call: TRBJ1-2; v_call: TRBV7-9; clone_size: -; cdr3_aa: CASSLVTYGYTF; cdr3_nt: TGTGCCAGCAGCTTAGTCACTTATGGCTACACCTTC
cdr3_length: 13; d_call: -; j_call: TRBJ2-7; v_call: TRBV5-4; clone_size: -; cdr3_aa: CASSLGASYEQYF; cdr3_nt: TGTGCCAGCAGCTTGGGAGCCTCTTACGAGCAGTACTTC
cdr3_length: 12; d_call: -; j_call: TRBJ2-1; v_call: TRBV11-2; clone_size: -; cdr3_aa: CASTKTAWEQFF; cdr3_nt: TGTGCCAGCACAAAGACAGCGTGGGAGCAGTTCTTC
cdr3_length: 12; d_call: -; j_call: TRBJ1-2; v_call: TRBV19; clone_size: -; cdr3_aa: CASSQALYGYTF; cdr3_nt: TGTGCCAGTAGTCAGGCTCTCTATGGCTACACCTTC
cdr3_length: 17; d_call: TRBD2; j_call: TRBJ2-2; v_call: TRBV9; clone_size: -; cdr3_aa: CASSVSSGGARTGELFF; cdr3_nt: TGTGCCAGCAGCGTTTCTAGCGGGGGGGCCCGGACCGGGGAGCTGTTTTTT
cdr3_length: 13; d_call: TRBD1; j_call: TRBJ1-2; v_call: TRBV19; clone_size: medium-sized; cdr3_aa: CASSIPGTGRSTF; cdr3_nt: TGTGCCAGTAGTATCCCCGGGACAGGCAGAAGTACCTTC
cdr3_length: 16; d_call: TRBD1; j_call: TRBJ1-4; v_call: TRBV7-2; clone_size: -; cdr3_aa: CASSVTGVPQREKLFF; cdr3_nt: TGTGCCAGCAGCGTCACAGGGGTCCCGCAGCGTGAAAAACTGTTTTTT
cdr3_length: 15; d_call: -; j_call: TRBJ1-2; v_call: TRBV5-6; clone_size: -; cdr3_aa: CASSDTPPEDYGYTF; cdr3_nt: TGTGCCAGCAGCGACACACCTCCGGAGGATTATGGCTACACCTTC
cdr3_length: 14; d_call: -; j_call: TRBJ1-1; v_call: TRBV5-1; clone_size: -; cdr3_aa: CASSLDPMNTEAFF; cdr3_nt: TGCGCCAGCAGCTTGGACCCTATGAACACTGAAGCTTTCTTT
cdr3_length: 13; d_call: -; j_call: TRBJ2-7; v_call: TRBV5-4; clone_size: -; cdr3_aa: CASSLQGHYEQYF; cdr3_nt: TGTGCCAGCAGCTTACAGGGACATTACGAGCAGTACTTC
cdr3_length: 15; d_call: TRBD2; j_call: TRBJ2-7; v_call: TRBV19; clone_size: -; cdr3_aa: CASSIEGGGSYEQYF; cdr3_nt: TGTGCCAGTAGTATAGAGGGCGGGGGCTCCTACGAGCAGTACTTC
cdr3_length: 15; d_call: TRBD2; j_call: TRBJ2-5; v_call: TRBV6-1; clone_size: -; cdr3_aa: CASHGLAGGGETQYF; cdr3_nt: TGTGCCAGCCATGGACTAGCGGGAGGGGGAGAGACCCAGTACTTC
cdr3_length: 13; d_call: -; j_call: TRBJ2-5; v_call: TRBV5-6; clone_size: -; cdr3_aa: CASSLYPGETQYF; cdr3_nt: TGTGCCAGCAGCTTGTACCCTGGCGAGACCCAGTACTTC
cdr3_length: 12; d_call: TRBD2; j_call: TRBJ2-5; v_call: TRBV6-1; clone_size: -; cdr3_aa: CATTLGGETQYF; cdr3_nt: TGTGCCACCACCCTGGGAGGGGAGACCCAGTACTTC
cdr3_length: 11; d_call: TRBD1; j_call: TRBJ2-1; v_call: TRBV30; clone_size: -; cdr3_aa: CAWDRGNEQFF; cdr3_nt: TGTGCCTGGGACAGGGGAAATGAGCAGTTCTTC
cdr3_length: 17; d_call: -; j_call: TRBJ1-3; v_call: TRBV27; clone_size: -; cdr3_aa: CASSADGLQPSGNTIYF; cdr3_nt: TGTGCCAGCAGCGCTGACGGACTCCAACCCTCTGGAAACACCATATATTTT
cdr3_length: 12; d_call: TRBD1; j_call: TRBJ2-1; v_call: TRBV18; clone_size: -; cdr3_aa: CASSPSRGQQFF; cdr3_nt: TGTGCCAGCTCACCTTCCAGGGGGCAACAGTTCTTC
cdr3_length: 18; d_call: -; j_call: TRBJ1-6; v_call: TRBV19; clone_size: -; cdr3_aa: CASSIDDRRSSYNSPLHF; cdr3_nt: TGTGCCAGTAGTATAGATGACAGGAGGAGCTCCTATAATTCACCCCTCCACTTT
cdr3_length: 15; d_call: TRBD1; j_call: TRBJ1-5; v_call: TRBV6-5; clone_size: -; cdr3_aa: CASRSRDRSHQPQHF; cdr3_nt: TGTGCCAGCAGGTCCCGGGACAGGTCCCATCAGCCCCAGCATTTT
cdr3_length: 16; d_call: TRBD1; j_call: TRBJ2-7; v_call: TRBV4-2; clone_size: -; cdr3_aa: CASSQDFGTGAYEQYF; cdr3_nt: TGTGCCAGCAGCCAAGATTTTGGGACAGGCGCCTACGAGCAGTACTTC
cdr3_length: 15; d_call: TRBD2; j_call: TRBJ2-7; v_call: TRBV11-2; clone_size: -; cdr3_aa: CASSQAVAGVYEQYF; cdr3_nt: TGTGCCAGCAGCCAGGCGGTAGCGGGGGTCTACGAGCAGTACTTC
cdr3_length: 14; d_call: -; j_call: TRBJ2-7; v_call: TRBV28; clone_size: -; cdr3_aa: CASIPGQEVYEQYF; cdr3_nt: TGTGCCAGCATCCCGGGACAAGAAGTATACGAGCAGTACTTC
cdr3_length: 14; d_call: -; j_call: TRBJ2-2; v_call: TRBV5-1; clone_size: -; cdr3_aa: CASSPARETGELFF; cdr3_nt: TGCGCCAGCAGCCCGGCGAGGGAAACCGGGGAGCTGTTTTTT
cdr3_length: 12; d_call: -; j_call: TRBJ1-5; v_call: TRBV7-2; clone_size: -; cdr3_aa: CASSLTNQPQHF; cdr3_nt: TGTGCCAGCAGCCTAACGAATCAGCCCCAGCATTTT
cdr3_length: 14; d_call: -; j_call: TRBJ1-2; v_call: TRBV9; clone_size: -; cdr3_aa: CASSVATEKNGYTF; cdr3_nt: TGTGCCAGCAGCGTAGCGACAGAAAAGAATGGCTACACCTTC
cdr3_length: 14; d_call: -; j_call: TRBJ2-7; v_call: TRBV28; clone_size: -; cdr3_aa: CASSSPDRPYEQYF; cdr3_nt: TGTGCCAGCAGTTCCCCCGACAGACCCTACGAGCAGTACTTC
cdr3_length: 11; d_call: -; j_call: TRBJ2-7; v_call: TRBV10-3; clone_size: -; cdr3_aa: CAISGAWEQYF; cdr3_nt: TGTGCCATCAGTGGGGCGTGGGAGCAGTACTTC
cdr3_length: 14; d_call: -; j_call: TRBJ2-7; v_call: TRBV7-2; clone_size: -; cdr3_aa: CASSFPTSNYEQYF; cdr3_nt: TGTGCCAGCAGCTTCCCGACTAGTAACTACGAGCAGTACTTC
cdr3_length: 15; d_call: -; j_call: TRBJ1-1; v_call: TRBV5-1; clone_size: -; cdr3_aa: CASSFWQGPNTEAFF; cdr3_nt: TGCGCCAGCAGCTTTTGGCAGGGCCCGAACACTGAAGCTTTCTTT